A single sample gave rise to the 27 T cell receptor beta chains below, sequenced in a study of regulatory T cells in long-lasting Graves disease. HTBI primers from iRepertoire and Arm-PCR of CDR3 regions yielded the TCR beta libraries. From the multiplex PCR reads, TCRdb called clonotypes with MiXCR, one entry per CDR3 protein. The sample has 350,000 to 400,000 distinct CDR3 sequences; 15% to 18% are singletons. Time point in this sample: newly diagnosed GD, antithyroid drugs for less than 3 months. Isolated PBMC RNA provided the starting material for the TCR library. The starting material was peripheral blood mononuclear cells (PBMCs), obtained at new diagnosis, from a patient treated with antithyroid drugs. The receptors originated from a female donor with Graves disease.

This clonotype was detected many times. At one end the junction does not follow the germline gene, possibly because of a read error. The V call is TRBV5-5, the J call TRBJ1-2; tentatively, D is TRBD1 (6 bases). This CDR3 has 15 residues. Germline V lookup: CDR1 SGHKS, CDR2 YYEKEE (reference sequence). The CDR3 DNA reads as TGCGCCAGCAGCTTGTCGGTGGGGGGCAGGGATGGCTACACCTTC. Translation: CASSLSVGGRDGYTF.

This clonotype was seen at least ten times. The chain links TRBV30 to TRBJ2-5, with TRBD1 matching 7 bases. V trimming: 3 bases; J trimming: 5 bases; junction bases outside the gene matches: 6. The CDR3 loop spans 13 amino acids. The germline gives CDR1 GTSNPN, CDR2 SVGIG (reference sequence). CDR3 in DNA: TGTGCCTGGAGAGTACAGGGGACGGAGACCCAGTACTTC. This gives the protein CAWRVQGTETQYF.

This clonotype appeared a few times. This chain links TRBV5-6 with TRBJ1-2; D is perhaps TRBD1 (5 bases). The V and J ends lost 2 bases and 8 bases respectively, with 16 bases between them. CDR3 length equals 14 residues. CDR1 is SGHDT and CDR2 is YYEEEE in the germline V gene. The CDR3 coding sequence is TGTGCCAGCAGCTTCGGGGCAGGGACGGGGGGCTACACCTTC. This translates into CASSFGAGTGGYTF.

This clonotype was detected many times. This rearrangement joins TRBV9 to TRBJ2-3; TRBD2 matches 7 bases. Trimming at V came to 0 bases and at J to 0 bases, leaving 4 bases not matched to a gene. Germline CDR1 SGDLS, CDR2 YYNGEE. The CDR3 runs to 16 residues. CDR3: CASSVGGGASTDTQYF. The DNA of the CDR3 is TGTGCCAGCAGCGTAGGGGGAGGGGCTAGCACAGATACGCAGTATTTT.

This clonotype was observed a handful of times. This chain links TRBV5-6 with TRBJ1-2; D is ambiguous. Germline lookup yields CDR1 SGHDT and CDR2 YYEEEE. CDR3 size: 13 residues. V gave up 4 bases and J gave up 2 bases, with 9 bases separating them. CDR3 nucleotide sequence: TGTGCCAGCAGCGCAACCATGAACTATGGCTACACCTTC. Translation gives CASSATMNYGYTF.

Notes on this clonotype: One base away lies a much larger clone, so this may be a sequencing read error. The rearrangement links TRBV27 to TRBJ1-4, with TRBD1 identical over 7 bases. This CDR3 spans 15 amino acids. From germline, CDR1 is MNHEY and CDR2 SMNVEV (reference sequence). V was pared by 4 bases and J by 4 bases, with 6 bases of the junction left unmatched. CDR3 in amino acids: CASSSGTVGNEKLFF. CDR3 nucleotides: TGTGCCAGCAGTTCCGGGACAGTTGGTAATGAAAAACTGTTTTTT. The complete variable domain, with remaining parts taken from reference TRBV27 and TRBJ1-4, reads EAQVTQNPRYLITVTGKKLTVTCSQNMNHEYMSWYRQDPGLGLRQIYYSMNVEVTDKGDVPEGYKVSRKEKRNFPLILESPSPNQTSLYFCASSSGTVGNEKLFFGSGTQLSVL.

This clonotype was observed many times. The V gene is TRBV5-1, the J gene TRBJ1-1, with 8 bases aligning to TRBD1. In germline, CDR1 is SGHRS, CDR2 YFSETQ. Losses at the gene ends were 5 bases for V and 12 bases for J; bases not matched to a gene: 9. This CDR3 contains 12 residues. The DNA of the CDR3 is TGCGCCAGCAGTCTCCGGACAGGGTTGACTTTCTTT. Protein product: CASSLRTGLTFF.

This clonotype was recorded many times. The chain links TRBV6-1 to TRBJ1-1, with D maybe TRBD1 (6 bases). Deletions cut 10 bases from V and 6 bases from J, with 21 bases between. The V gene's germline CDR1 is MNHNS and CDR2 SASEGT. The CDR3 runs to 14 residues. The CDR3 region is CAIRPNTGFAEAFF. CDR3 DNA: TGTGCCATCAGACCAAATACAGGGTTCGCTGAAGCTTTCTTT.

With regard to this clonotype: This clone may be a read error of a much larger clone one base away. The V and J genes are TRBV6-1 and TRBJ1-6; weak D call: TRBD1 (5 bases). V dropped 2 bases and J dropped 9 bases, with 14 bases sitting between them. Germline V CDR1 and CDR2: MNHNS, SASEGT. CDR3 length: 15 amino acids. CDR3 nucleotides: TGTGCCAGCAGTGAATTGGGGGGGTACGCTTCACCCCTCCACTTT. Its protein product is CASSELGGYASPLHF.

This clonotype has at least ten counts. For the CDR3, the DNA is TGCGCCAGCAGTGGGGACCCCGCCGATACGCAGTATTTT. This gives the protein CASSGDPADTQYF. The chain joins TRBV10-1 to TRBJ2-3; D possibly uses TRBD1 or TRBD2 (5 bases each). CDR3 length equals 13 residues. Trimming took off 4 bases at V and 6 bases at J, with 11 bases between the two ends. Germline V gene sequence: CDR1 WNHNN, CDR2 SYGVQD (reference sequence).

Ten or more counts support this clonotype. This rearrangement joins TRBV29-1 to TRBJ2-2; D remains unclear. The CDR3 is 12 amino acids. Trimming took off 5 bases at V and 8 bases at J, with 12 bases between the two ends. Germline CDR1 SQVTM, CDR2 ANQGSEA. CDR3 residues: CSVPGLGGELFF. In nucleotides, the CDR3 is TGCAGCGTTCCAGGTCTTGGGGGGGAGCTGTTTTTT.

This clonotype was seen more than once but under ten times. CDR3 sequence: CASSIGTSPEETQYF. The CDR3 region has the DNA TGTGCCAGTAGCATCGGGACCTCCCCAGAAGAGACCCAGTACTTC. The chain carries TRBV19 and TRBJ2-5; D is perhaps TRBD1 or TRBD2 (5 bases each). Germline-derived CDR1 and CDR2 are LNHDA and SQIVND (reference sequence). The length of the CDR3 is 15 residues. The V gene lost 6 bases and the J gene lost 3 bases, with 17 bases spanning the gap.

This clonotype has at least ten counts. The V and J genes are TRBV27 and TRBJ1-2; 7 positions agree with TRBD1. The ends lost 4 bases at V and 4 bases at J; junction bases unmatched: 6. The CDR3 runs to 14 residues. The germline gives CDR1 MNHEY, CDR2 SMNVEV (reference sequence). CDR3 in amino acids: CASSSLTGSYGYTF. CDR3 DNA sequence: TGTGCCAGCAGTTCCTTGACAGGGAGCTATGGCTACACCTTC.

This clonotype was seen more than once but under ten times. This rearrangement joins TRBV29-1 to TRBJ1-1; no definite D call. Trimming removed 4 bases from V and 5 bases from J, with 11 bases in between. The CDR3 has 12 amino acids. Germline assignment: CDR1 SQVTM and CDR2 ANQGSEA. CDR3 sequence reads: CSVGAGGTEAFF. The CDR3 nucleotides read TGCAGCGTTGGGGCAGGTGGGACTGAAGCTTTCTTT.

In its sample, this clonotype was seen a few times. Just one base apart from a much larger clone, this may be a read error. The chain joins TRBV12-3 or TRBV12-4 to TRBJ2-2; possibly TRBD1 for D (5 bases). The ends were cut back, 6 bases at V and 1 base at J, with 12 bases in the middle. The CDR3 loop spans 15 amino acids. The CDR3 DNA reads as TGTGCCAGCAGACGACAGTCGGGGAACACCGGGGAGCTGTTTTTT. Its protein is CASRRQSGNTGELFF.

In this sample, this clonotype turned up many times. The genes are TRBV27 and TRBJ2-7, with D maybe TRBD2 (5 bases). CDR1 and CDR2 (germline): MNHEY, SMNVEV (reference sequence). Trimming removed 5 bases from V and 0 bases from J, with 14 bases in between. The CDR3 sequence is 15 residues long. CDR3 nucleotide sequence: TGTGCCAGCAGTACCGTCGAGAGGGCCTCCTACGAGCAGTACTTC. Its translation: CASSTVERASYEQYF.

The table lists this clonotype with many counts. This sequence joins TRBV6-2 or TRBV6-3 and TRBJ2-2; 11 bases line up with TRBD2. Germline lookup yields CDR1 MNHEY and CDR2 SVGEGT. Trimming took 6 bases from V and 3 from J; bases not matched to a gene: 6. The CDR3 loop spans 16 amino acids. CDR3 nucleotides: TGTGCCAGCAGGACGGGGACTAGCGGACACACCGGGGAGCTGTTTTTT. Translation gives CASRTGTSGHTGELFF.

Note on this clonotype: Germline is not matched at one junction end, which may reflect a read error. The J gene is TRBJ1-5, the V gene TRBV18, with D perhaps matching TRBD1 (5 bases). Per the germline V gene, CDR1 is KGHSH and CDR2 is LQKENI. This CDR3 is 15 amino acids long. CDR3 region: CAGSPLAEKGQPQHF. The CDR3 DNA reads TGTGCCGGCTCACCACTGGCCGAGAAGGGGCAGCCCCAGCATTTT.

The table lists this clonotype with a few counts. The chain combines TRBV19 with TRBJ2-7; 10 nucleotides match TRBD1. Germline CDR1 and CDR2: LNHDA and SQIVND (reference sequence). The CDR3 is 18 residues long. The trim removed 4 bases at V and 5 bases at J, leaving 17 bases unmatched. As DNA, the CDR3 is TGTGCCAGTAGTAAGCGACAGGGGGCCGCCCCCCAAGGGAACGAGCAGTACTTC. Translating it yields CASSKRQGAAPQGNEQYF.

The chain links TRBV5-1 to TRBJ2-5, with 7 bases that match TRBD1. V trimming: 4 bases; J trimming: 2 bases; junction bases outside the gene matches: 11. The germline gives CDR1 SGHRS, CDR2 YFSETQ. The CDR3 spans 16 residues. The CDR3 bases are TGCGCCAGCAGCAAAGGACAGGACAGTCAGCAAGAGACCCAGTACTTC. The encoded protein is CASSKGQDSQQETQYF.

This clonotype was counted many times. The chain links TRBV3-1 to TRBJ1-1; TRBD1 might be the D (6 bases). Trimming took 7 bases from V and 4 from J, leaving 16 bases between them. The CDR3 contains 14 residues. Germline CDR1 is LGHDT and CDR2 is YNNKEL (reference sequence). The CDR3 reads CASTSQGGGTEAFF. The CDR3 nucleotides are TGTGCCAGCACCTCTCAAGGGGGGGGCACTGAAGCTTTCTTT.

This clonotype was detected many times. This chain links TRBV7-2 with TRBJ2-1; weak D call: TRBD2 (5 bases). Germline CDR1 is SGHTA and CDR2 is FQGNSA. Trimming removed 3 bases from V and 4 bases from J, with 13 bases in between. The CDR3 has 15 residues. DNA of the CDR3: TGTGCCAGCAGCTTTACTGGGCGGGCATACAATGAGCAGTTCTTC. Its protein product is CASSFTGRAYNEQFF. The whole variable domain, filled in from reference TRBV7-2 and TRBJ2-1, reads GAGVSQSPSNKVTEKGKDVELRCDPISGHTALYWYRQSLGQGLEFLIYFQGNSAPDKSGLPSDRFSAERTGGSVSTLTIQRTQQEDSAVYLCASSFTGRAYNEQFFGPGTRLTVL.

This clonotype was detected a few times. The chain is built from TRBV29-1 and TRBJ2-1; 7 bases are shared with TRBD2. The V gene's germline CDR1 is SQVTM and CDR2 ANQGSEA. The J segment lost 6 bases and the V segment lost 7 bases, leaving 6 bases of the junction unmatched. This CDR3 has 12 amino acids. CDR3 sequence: CSGGEGSNEQFF. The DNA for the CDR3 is TGCAGCGGGGGGGAGGGTTCCAATGAGCAGTTCTTC.

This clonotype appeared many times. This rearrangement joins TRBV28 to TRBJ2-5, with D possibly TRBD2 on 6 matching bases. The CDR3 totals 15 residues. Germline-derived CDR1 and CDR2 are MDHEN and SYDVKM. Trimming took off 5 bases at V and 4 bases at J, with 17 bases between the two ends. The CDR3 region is CASSTLGRGPETQYF. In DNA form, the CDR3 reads TGTGCCAGCAGTACCCTAGGGCGGGGACCAGAGACCCAGTACTTC.

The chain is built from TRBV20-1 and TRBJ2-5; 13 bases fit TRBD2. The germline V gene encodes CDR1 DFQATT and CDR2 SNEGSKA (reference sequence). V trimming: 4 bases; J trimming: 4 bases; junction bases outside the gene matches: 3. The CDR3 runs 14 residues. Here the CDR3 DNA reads TGCAGTGCTACTGGACTAGCGGGAGTAGAGACCCAGTACTTC. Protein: CSATGLAGVETQYF.

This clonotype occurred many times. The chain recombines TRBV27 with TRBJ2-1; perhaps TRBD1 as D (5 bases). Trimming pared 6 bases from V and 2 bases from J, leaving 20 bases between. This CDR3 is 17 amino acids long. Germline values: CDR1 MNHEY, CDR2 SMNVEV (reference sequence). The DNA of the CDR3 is TGTGCCAGCAGCTTCCTCTCCCGACAGACAACCTACAATGAGCAGTTCTTC. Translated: CASSFLSRQTTYNEQFF.

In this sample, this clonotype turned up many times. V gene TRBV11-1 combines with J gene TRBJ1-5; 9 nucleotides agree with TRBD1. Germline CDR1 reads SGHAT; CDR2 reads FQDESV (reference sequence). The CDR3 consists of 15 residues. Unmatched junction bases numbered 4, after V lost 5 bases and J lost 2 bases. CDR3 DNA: TGTGCCAGCAGCGCGGACAGGGGAGGCAATCAGCCCCAGCATTTT. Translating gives CASSADRGGNQPQHF.